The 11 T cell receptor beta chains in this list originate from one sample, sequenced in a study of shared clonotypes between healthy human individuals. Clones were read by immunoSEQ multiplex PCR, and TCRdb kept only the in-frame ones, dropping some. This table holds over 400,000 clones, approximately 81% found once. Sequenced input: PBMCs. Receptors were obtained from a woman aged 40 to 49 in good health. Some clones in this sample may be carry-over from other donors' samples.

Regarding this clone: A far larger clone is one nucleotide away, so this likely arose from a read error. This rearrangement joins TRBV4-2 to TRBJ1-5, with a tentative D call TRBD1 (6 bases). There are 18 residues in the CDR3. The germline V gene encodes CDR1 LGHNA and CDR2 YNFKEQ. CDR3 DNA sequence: TGTGCCATCAGCCAACAGCATTACCAACAGGGTTCAAGGCAGCCCCAGCATTTT. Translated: CAISQQHYQQGSRQPQHF.

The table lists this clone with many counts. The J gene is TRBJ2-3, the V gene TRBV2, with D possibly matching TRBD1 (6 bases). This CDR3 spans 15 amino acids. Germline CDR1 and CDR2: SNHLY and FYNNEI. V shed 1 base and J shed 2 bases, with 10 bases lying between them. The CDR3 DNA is TGTGCCAGCAGTGAAGGGCCAGGGGTCACAGATACGCAGTATTTT. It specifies CASSEGPGVTDTQYF.

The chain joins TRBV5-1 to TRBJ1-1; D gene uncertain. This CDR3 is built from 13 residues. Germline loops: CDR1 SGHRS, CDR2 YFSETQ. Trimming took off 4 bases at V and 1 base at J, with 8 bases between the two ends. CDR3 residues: CASSVSQNTEAFF. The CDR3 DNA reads TGCGCCAGCAGCGTTTCCCAGAACACTGAAGCTTTCTTT.

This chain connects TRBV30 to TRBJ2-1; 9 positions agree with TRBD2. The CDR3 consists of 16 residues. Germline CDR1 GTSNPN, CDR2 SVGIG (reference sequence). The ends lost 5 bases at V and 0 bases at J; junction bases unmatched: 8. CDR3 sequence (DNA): TGTGCCTGGCTTAGCGGGAGTTCGAGCTCCTACAATGAGCAGTTCTTC. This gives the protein CAWLSGSSSSYNEQFF.

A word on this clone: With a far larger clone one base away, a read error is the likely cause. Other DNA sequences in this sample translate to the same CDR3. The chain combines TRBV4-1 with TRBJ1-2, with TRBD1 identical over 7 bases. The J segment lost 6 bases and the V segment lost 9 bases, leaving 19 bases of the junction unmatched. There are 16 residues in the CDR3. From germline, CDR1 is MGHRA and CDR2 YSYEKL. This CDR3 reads CASSLTGAQVIDGYTF. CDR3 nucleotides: TGCGCCAGTAGTCTCACAGGGGCCCAAGTTATAGATGGCTACACCTTC.

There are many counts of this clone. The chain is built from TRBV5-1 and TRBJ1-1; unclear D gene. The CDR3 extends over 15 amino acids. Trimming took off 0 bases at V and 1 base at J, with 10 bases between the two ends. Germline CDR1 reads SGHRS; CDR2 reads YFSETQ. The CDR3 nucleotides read TGCGCCAGCAGCTTGGGGCACCCTGGGAACACTGAAGCTTTCTTT. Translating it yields CASSLGHPGNTEAFF.

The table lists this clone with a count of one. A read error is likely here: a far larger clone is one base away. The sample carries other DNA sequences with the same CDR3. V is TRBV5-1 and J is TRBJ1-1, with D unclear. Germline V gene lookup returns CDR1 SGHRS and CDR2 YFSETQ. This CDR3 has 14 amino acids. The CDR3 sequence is CASSLGGMNTEAFF. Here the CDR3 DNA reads TGCGCCAGCAGCTTGGGCGGAATGAACACTGAAGCTTTCTTC.

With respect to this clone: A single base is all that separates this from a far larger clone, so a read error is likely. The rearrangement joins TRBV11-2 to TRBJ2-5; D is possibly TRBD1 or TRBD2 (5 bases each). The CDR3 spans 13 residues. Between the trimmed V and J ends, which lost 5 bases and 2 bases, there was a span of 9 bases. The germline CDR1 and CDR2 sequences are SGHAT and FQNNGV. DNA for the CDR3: TGTGCCAGCAGCCCGGGACGACAAGAGACCCAGTACTTC. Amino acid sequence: CASSPGRQETQYF.

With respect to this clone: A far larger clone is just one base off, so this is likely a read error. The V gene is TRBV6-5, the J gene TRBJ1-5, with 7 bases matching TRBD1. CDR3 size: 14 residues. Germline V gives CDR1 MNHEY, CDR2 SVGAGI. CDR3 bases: TGTGCCGGCAGCGACAGGGCTTCCAATCAGCCCCAGCATTTT. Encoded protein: CAGSDRASNQPQHF.

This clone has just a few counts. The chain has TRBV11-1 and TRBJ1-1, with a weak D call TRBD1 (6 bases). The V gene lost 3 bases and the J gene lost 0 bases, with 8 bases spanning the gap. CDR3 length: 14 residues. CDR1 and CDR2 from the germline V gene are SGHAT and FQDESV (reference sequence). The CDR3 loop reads CASSLDSLNTEAFF. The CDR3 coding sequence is TGTGCCAGCAGCTTGGACAGCTTGAACACTGAAGCTTTCTTT.

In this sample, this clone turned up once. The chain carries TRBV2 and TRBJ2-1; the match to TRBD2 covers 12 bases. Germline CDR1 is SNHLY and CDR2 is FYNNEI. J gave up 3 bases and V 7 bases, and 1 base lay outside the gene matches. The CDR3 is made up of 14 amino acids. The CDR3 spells CASTGLAGYNEQFF. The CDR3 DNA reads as TGTGCCAGCACGGGACTAGCGGGCTACAATGAGCAGTTCTTC.